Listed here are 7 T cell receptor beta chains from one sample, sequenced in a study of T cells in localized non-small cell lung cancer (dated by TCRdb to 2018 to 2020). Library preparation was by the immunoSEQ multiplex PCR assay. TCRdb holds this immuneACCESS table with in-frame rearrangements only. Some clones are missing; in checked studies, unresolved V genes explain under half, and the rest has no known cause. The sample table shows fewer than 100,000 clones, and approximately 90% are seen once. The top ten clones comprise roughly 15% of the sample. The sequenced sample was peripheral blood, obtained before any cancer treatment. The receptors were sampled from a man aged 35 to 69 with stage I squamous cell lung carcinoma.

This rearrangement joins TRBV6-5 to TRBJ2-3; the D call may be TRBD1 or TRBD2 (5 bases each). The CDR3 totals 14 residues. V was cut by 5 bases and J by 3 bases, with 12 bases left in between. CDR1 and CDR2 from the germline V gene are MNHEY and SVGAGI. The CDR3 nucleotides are TGTGCCAGCAGTCGAGGGGTGTGGACAGATACGCAGTATTTT. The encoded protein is CASSRGVWTDTQYF.

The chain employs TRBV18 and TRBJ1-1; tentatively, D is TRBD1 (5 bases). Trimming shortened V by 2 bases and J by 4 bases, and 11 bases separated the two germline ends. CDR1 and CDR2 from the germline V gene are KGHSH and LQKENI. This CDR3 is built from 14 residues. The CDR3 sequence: CASSPAREGTEAFF. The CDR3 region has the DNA TGTGCCAGCTCACCAGCCAGGGAGGGCACTGAAGCTTTCTTT.

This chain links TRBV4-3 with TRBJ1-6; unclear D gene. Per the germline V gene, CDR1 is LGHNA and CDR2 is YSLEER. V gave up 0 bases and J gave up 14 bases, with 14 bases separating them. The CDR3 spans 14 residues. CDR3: CASSQDSRESSLHF. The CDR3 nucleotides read TGCGCCAGCAGCCAAGACAGTCGGGAGTCGTCCCTCCACTTT.

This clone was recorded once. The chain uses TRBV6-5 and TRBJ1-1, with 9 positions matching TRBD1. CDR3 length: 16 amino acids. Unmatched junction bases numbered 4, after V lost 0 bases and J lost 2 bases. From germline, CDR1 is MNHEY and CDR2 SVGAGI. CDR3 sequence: CASSYSVGQGNTEAFF. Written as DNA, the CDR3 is TGTGCCAGCAGTTACTCCGTGGGACAGGGTAACACTGAAGCTTTCTTT.

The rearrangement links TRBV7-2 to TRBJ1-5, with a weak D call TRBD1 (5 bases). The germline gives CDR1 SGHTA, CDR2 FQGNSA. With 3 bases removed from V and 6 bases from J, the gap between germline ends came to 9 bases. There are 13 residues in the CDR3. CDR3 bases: TGTGCCAGCAGCTTCGCAGGGTCTCAGCCCCAGCATTTT. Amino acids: CASSFAGSQPQHF.

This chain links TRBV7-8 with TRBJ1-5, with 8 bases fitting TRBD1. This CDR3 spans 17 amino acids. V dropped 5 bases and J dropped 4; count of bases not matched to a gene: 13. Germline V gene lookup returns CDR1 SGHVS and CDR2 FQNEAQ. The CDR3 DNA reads TGTGCCAGCAGCCTCGGACAGGGAAAAAGGGTGAATCAGCCCCAGCATTTT. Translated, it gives CASSLGQGKRVNQPQHF.

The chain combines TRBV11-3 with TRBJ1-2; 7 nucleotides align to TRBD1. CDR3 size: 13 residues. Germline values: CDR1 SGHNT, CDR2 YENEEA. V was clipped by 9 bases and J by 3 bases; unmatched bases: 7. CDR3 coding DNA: TGTGCCAGTAAGCCACAGGGGTACTATGGCTACACCTTC. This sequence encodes CASKPQGYYGYTF.